The T cell receptor beta chain described here comes from a study of blood T cell repertoires in COVID-19. V was pared by 4 bases and J by 9 bases, with 10 bases of the junction left unmatched. Looked up from germline, CDR1 is SNHLY and CDR2 is FYNNEI. CDR3 length equals 15 residues. Study processing details: Amplification of reference gene primers was used by the study to estimate nucleated cell counts. Profiled with immunoSEQ multiplex PCR; TCRdb holds only in-frame clones, not every one. From that table come the V and J calls and clone size; the DNA was used to work out D and trimming. The sample yields approximately 100,000 clones, 75% to 90% seen once.

The clonotype was recovered from a human donor with acute or convalescent COVID-19. The donor label of this sample is uncertain. V gene TRBV2 combines with J gene TRBJ2-5, with TRBD2 identical over 11 bases. Sequencing was carried out using peripheral blood. The CDR3: CASSGTSGSRGAQYF. The CDR3 bases are TGTGCCAGCAGTGGGACTAGCGGGTCCCGGGGGGCCCAGTACTTC.